A single sample gave rise to the 13 T cell receptor beta chains below, sequenced in a study of OX40 agonist ivuxolimab in advanced cancers. Libraries were prepared by immunoSEQ multiplex PCR; TCRdb keeps only in-frame clonotypes and omits some of them. The data contain tens of thousands of clones, roughly 90% of them singletons. The specimen was CD4+ or CD8+ T cells sorted from blood, collected in a trial of the OX40 agonist ivuxolimab. The receptors shown here come from an adult with an advanced solid tumor such as melanoma, head and neck, liver or kidney cancer.

CDR3 nucleotides: TGTGCCAGCAGGTCCCGGGACTTGGGGTACACCGGGGAGCTGTTTTTT. Translation: CASRSRDLGYTGELFF. The V and J genes are TRBV4-2 and TRBJ2-2, with D possibly TRBD2 on 6 matching bases. The CDR3 is 16 amino acids. Germline CDR1 and CDR2: LGHNA and YNFKEQ. The V end lost 6 bases, the J end lost 3 bases, and 17 bases lay between the germline ends.

The rearrangement joins TRBV27 to TRBJ1-3; D ambiguous. Germline loops: CDR1 MNHEY, CDR2 SMNVEV (reference sequence). The length of the CDR3 is 16 residues. V was cut by 1 base and J by 0 bases, with 10 bases left in between. In nucleotides, the CDR3 is TGTGCCAGCAGTTTATACGGGGTCCCCTCTGGAAACACCATATATTTT. It translates to CASSLYGVPSGNTIYF.

The V gene is TRBV6-5, the J gene TRBJ2-7; no clear D. Germline V gene lookup returns CDR1 MNHEY and CDR2 SVGAGI. The CDR3 covers 14 residues. Trimming stripped 2 bases from V and 6 bases from J, with 14 bases between. The CDR3 loop reads CASSYVASKFEQYF. DNA for the CDR3: TGTGCCAGCAGTTACGTGGCTAGTAAGTTCGAGCAGTACTTC.

This chain connects TRBV30 to TRBJ2-2; D unclear. Per germline, CDR1 GTSNPN and CDR2 SVGIG (reference sequence). V lost 2 bases, J lost 6 bases, and 7 bases lay in between. The length of the CDR3 is 12 residues. The CDR3 region is CAWSQLPGELFF. As DNA, the CDR3 is TGTGCCTGGAGTCAGCTCCCCGGGGAGCTGTTTTTT.

This clone has only one observation. The V gene is TRBV23-1, the J gene TRBJ2-3; 8 bases are a match to TRBD1. TRBV23-1 is annotated as an ORF whose role is uncertain. CDR3 length: 16 residues. V was clipped by 3 bases and J by 0 bases; unmatched bases: 5. CDR3 coding DNA: TGCGCCAGCAGTCACCAGGGACAGGATAGCACAGATACGCAGTATTTT. This gives the protein CASSHQGQDSTDTQYF.

The rearrangement uses TRBV6-1 and TRBJ2-7; tentatively, D is TRBD1 (5 bases). The CDR3 totals 17 residues. Trimming shortened V by 2 bases and J by 1 base, and 18 bases separated the two germline ends. From germline, CDR1 is MNHNS and CDR2 SASEGT. This CDR3 is CASSELVRGRTSYEQYF. In DNA, the CDR3 is TGTGCCAGCAGTGAATTAGTTAGGGGCCGTACTTCCTACGAGCAGTACTTC.

The chain has TRBV28 and TRBJ2-4; no firm D call. Germline CDR1 is MDHEN and CDR2 is SYDVKM. The CDR3 has 15 residues. Trimming removed 3 bases from V and 5 bases from J, with 14 bases in between. The CDR3 nucleotides read TGTGCCAGCAGTTTGGAGCAGGAGTACGAAAACATTCAGTACTTC. It translates to CASSLEQEYENIQYF.

V gene TRBV5-4 combines with J gene TRBJ2-1; D might be TRBD2 (5 bases). The germline V gene encodes CDR1 SGHNT and CDR2 YYREEE (reference sequence). This CDR3 comprises 12 residues. The V end was cut by 8 bases, the J end by 5 bases, with 11 bases between. The CDR3 nucleotides read TGTGCCAGTCAAACGGGGAACAATGAGCAGTTCTTC. As protein: CASQTGNNEQFF. Full variable domain (outside the CDR3, taken from reference TRBV5-4 and TRBJ2-1): ETGVTQSPTHLIKTRGQQVTLRCSSQSGHNTVSWYQQALGQGPQFIFQYYREEENGRGNFPPRFSGLQFPNYSSELNVNALELDDSALYLCASQTGNNEQFFGPGTRLTVL.

The chain's CDR3 is CASSLWQGLSNYGYTF. The DNA for the CDR3 is TGTGCCAGCAGTTTATGGCAGGGACTTTCTAACTATGGCTACACCTTC. The rearrangement joins TRBV28 to TRBJ1-2; D is perhaps TRBD1 (5 bases). Trimming took 0 bases from V and 0 from J, leaving 11 bases between them. This CDR3 spans 16 amino acids. Germline CDR1 is MDHEN and CDR2 is SYDVKM.

The V call is TRBV5-1, the J call TRBJ2-1; D is ambiguous. The V end lost 0 bases, the J end lost 0 bases, and 7 bases lay between the germline ends. The CDR3 is made up of 15 amino acids. CDR1 and CDR2 from the germline V gene are SGHRS and YFSETQ. The CDR3 reads CASSLESSSYNEQFF. CDR3 coding DNA: TGCGCCAGCAGCTTGGAGTCAAGCTCCTACAATGAGCAGTTCTTC.

The V and J genes are TRBV7-2 and TRBJ1-2, with D uncertain. This CDR3 comprises 15 residues. The germline V gene encodes CDR1 SGHTA and CDR2 FQGNSA. The V gene lost 5 bases and the J gene lost 7 bases, with 20 bases spanning the gap. Here the CDR3 DNA reads TGTGCCAGCAGCCAGTACCTCCTCCCAAGTCGTGGCTACACCTTC. This sequence encodes CASSQYLLPSRGYTF.

V usage is TRBV9 and J usage is TRBJ2-1; perhaps D is TRBD1 or TRBD2 (5 bases each). Per the germline V gene, CDR1 is SGDLS and CDR2 is YYNGEE. The CDR3 consists of 11 residues. The V and J ends lost 4 bases and 9 bases respectively, with 8 bases between them. The CDR3 coding sequence is TGTGCCAGCAGCCCTGGGGGTGAGCAGTTCTTC. Translating it yields CASSPGGEQFF.

The rearrangement joins TRBV9 to TRBJ2-7; D possibly matches TRBD1 or TRBD2 (5 bases each). CDR3 length: 14 residues. Trimming removed 1 base at V and 2 bases at J, with 10 bases between. Germline lookup yields CDR1 SGDLS and CDR2 YYNGEE. The CDR3 bases are TGTGCCAGCAGCGTACGGTTGGGGGCCTACGAGCAGTACTTC. It is translated as CASSVRLGAYEQYF.